Listed here is a single TCR beta chain. Its antigen is not identified. TCRdb keeps only in-frame clones here, not all; method: immunoSEQ multiplex PCR. Of 150,000 to 180,000 clones in the sample, about 88% were seen once. Losses at the gene ends were 5 bases for V and 0 bases for J; bases not matched to a gene: 2. Germline V CDR1 and CDR2: SQVTM, ANQGSEA. The CDR3 contains 14 residues. The data belong to a study of cytomegalovirus exposure and HLA in healthy donors. General study findings and limits: In vitro data verified a few CMV-associated chains as specific for CMV antigens. High sensitivity and specificity were reportedly achieved when the classifier diagnosed cytomegalovirus status. Rare sequences made up most TCRs, while some public TCRs were found in many donors. A later analysis found first-cohort TCR clusters tended to co-occur in the roughly 120 validation repertoires.

The sequence came from a young man in good health and CMV-seropositive. The chain employs TRBV29-1 and TRBJ2-1, with 9 bases fitting TRBD1. The sample was PBMCs. CDR3 amino acids: CSVTGGISYNEQFF. DNA of the CDR3: TGCAGCGTTACAGGGGGCATCTCCTACAATGAGCAGTTCTTC.